Shown below are 17 T cell receptor beta chains from a single sample sequenced in a study of CD8 T cells in Susac syndrome. Random hexamers primed reverse transcription of roughly 0.5 to 1 ug RNA. TCRdb passed the immunoSEQ multiplex PCR reads through MiXCR, listing each CDR3 protein once. The sample lists approximately 190,000 distinct CDR3 sequences, 90% to 96% occurring once. The sequenced material came from CD4+ T cells from PBMCs. The receptors were sampled from a human donor with Susac syndrome.

The chain couples TRBV14 to TRBJ1-1; D may be TRBD1 (5 bases). The V gene lost 4 bases and the J gene lost 3 bases, with 15 bases spanning the gap. Germline lookup yields CDR1 SGHDN and CDR2 FVKESK. There are 15 residues in the CDR3. CDR3 region: CASSPQWGIDTEAFF. The CDR3 nucleotides are TGTGCCAGCAGCCCACAATGGGGGATTGACACTGAAGCTTTCTTT.

The V and J genes are TRBV19 and TRBJ2-1, with TRBD1 matching over 9 bases. With 10 bases clipped from V and 6 bases from J, the junction kept 4 bases outside the gene matches. Germline lookup yields CDR1 LNHDA and CDR2 SQIVND (reference sequence). The CDR3 has 12 amino acids. CDR3 DNA: TGTGCCACCATGACAGGGGGCAATGAGCAGTTCTTC. It codes for CATMTGGNEQFF.

This clonotype was observed once. For the CDR3, the DNA is TGTGCCAGCAGCTCCCTTGGCCGACGGGGGGAGCAGTACTTC. Amino acids: CASSSLGRRGEQYF. The rearrangement joins TRBV11-1 to TRBJ2-7, with a weak D call TRBD2 (6 bases). The CDR3 has 14 residues. From germline, CDR1 is SGHAT and CDR2 FQDESV (reference sequence). V was cut by 4 bases and J by 7 bases, with 17 bases left in between.

The chain links TRBV3-1 to TRBJ1-3, with D possibly TRBD1 on 5 matching bases. With 3 bases removed from V and 0 bases from J, the gap between germline ends came to 12 bases. CDR3 length: 16 residues. Germline V CDR1 and CDR2: LGHDT, YNNKEL (reference sequence). The CDR3 region has the DNA TGTGCCAGCAGCCACCTGGGACGGATCTCTGGAAACACCATATATTTT. Translated: CASSHLGRISGNTIYF.

This chain connects TRBV18 to TRBJ1-1; D possibly corresponds to TRBD1 (5 bases). This CDR3 spans 13 amino acids. The germline CDR1 and CDR2 sequences are KGHSH and LQKENI. Trimming removed 1 base from V and 8 bases from J, with 11 bases in between. CDR3: CASSPLLQGEAFF. DNA of the CDR3: TGTGCCAGCTCACCACTTTTGCAGGGAGAAGCTTTCTTT.

This clonotype occurred once. This sequence joins TRBV20-1 and TRBJ2-5, with TRBD2 matching 16 bases. The V segment lost 6 bases and the J segment 5 bases; nucleotides outside the gene matches: 3. Germline V CDR1 and CDR2: DFQATT, SNEGSKA (reference sequence). This CDR3 spans 14 amino acids. The CDR3 protein is CSAGTSGGAETQYF. Here the CDR3 DNA reads TGCAGTGCGGGGACTAGCGGGGGGGCGGAGACCCAGTACTTC.

V is TRBV7-7 and J is TRBJ2-1; 9 bases agree with TRBD2. From germline, CDR1 is SSHAT and CDR2 FNYEAQ (reference sequence). This CDR3 has 15 residues. J was trimmed by 5 bases and V by 3 bases; bases with no gene match: 5. The CDR3 region has the DNA TGTGCCAGCAGCTTGGGTCTAGCGGGGAACAATGAGCAGTTCTTC. Protein product: CASSLGLAGNNEQFF.

This clonotype was counted once. The rearrangement links TRBV9 to TRBJ2-6, with 10 positions matching TRBD2. Germline V gives CDR1 SGDLS, CDR2 YYNGEE. This CDR3 comprises 17 residues. Trimming took 1 base from V and 1 from J; bases not matched to a gene: 2. The CDR3 sequence is CASSVPSGGSGANVLTF. DNA for the CDR3: TGTGCCAGCAGCGTACCTAGCGGGGGATCTGGGGCCAACGTCCTGACTTTC.

This chain links TRBV5-1 with TRBJ1-5; tentatively, D is TRBD1 (5 bases). V lost 3 bases to trimming and J lost 2 bases, with 9 bases between them. From germline, CDR1 is SGHRS and CDR2 YFSETQ. This CDR3 has 14 residues. The CDR3 nucleotides read TGCGCCAGCAGCTCTCAGGGCGGCAATCAGCCCCAGCATTTT. Its translation: CASSSQGGNQPQHF.

This sequence joins TRBV7-9 and TRBJ2-5, with D possibly TRBD1 on 6 matching bases. The CDR3 totals 16 residues. Looked up from germline, CDR1 is SEHNR and CDR2 is FQNEAQ (reference sequence). Trimming cost V 0 bases and J 5 bases, with 16 bases left between them. The CDR3 loop is CASSLALGTPAETQYF. The DNA for the CDR3 is TGTGCCAGCAGCTTAGCGTTGGGGACACCTGCGGAGACCCAGTACTTC.

The rearrangement uses TRBV30 and TRBJ2-3, with D hard to call. Trimming removed 3 bases from V and 3 bases from J, with 7 bases in between. The CDR3 length is 12 residues. In germline, CDR1 is GTSNPN, CDR2 SVGIG (reference sequence). The CDR3 region is CAWSIGTDTQYF. The DNA for the CDR3 is TGTGCCTGGAGCATAGGGACAGATACGCAGTATTTT.

This clonotype was counted a single time. V usage is TRBV9 and J usage is TRBJ2-2; the D is unclear. With 4 bases removed from V and 0 bases from J, the gap between germline ends came to 7 bases. The CDR3 sequence is 14 residues long. Germline values: CDR1 SGDLS, CDR2 YYNGEE. CDR3 amino acids: CASSPLANTGELFF. The DNA for the CDR3 is TGTGCCAGCAGCCCTCTGGCGAACACCGGGGAGCTGTTTTTT.

V gene TRBV5-4 combines with J gene TRBJ2-5; D call uncertain. Trimming removed 4 bases at V and 4 bases at J, with 11 bases between. The germline CDR1 and CDR2 sequences are SGHNT and YYREEE (reference sequence). The CDR3 has 13 residues. The CDR3 sequence is CASSRGTGETQYF. CDR3 coding DNA: TGTGCCAGCAGCCGCGGAACTGGAGAGACCCAGTACTTC.

This clonotype was recorded only once. V usage is TRBV7-8 and J usage is TRBJ1-2; 9 nucleotides align to TRBD1. Losses at the gene ends were 3 bases for V and 8 bases for J; bases not matched to a gene: 4. Germline CDR1 SGHVS, CDR2 FQNEAQ. This CDR3 is built from 13 residues. The CDR3 DNA sequence: TGTGCCAGCAGCTTCGGACAGGGGTTCGGCTACACCTTC. This translates into CASSFGQGFGYTF.

The V call is TRBV18, the J call TRBJ1-5; 8 bases match TRBD1. This CDR3 is 17 amino acids long. Germline CDR1 is KGHSH and CDR2 is LQKENI. The V segment lost 1 base and the J segment 2 bases; nucleotides outside the gene matches: 7. CDR3 DNA: TGTGCCAGCTCACCACGCACAGGGGGTCAGGGCAATCAGCCCCAGCATTTT. Translation: CASSPRTGGQGNQPQHF.

The chain joins TRBV7-2 to TRBJ2-6; D ambiguous. The CDR3 runs to 16 residues. Trimming cost V 5 bases and J 0 bases, with 11 bases left between them. CDR1 and CDR2 from the germline V gene are SGHTA and FQGNSA. The CDR3 sequence: CASSPMISSGANVLTF. The CDR3 DNA reads as TGTGCCAGCAGCCCCATGATCAGCTCTGGGGCCAACGTCCTGACTTTC.

The count of this clonotype is one. V gene TRBV20-1 combines with J gene TRBJ2-7; unclear D gene. Trimming removed 4 bases from V and 2 bases from J, with 12 bases in between. CDR1 and CDR2 (germline): DFQATT, SNEGSKA (reference sequence). The CDR3 runs to 13 residues. The CDR3 sequence: CSATLRNTYEQYF. The CDR3 nucleotides read TGCAGTGCTACTCTCCGTAACACCTACGAGCAGTACTTC.